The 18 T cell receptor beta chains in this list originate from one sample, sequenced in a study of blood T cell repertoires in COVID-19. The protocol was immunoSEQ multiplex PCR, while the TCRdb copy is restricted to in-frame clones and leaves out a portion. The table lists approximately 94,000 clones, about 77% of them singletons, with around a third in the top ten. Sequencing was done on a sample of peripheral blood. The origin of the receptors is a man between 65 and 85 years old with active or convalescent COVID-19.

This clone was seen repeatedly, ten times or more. This CDR3 reads CASPGAANTGELFF. The CDR3 DNA sequence: TGTGCCAGCCCTGGAGCTGCGAACACCGGGGAGCTGTTTTTT. This chain joins TRBV18 and TRBJ2-2; no firm D call. Germline loops: CDR1 KGHSH, CDR2 LQKENI. This CDR3 is built from 14 residues. Trimming stripped 8 bases from V and 0 bases from J, with 10 bases between.

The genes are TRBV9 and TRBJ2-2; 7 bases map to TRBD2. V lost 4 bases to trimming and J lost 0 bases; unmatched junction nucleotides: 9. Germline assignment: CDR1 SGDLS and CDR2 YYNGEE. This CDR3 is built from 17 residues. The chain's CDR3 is CASSPRRAGANTGELFF. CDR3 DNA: TGTGCCAGCAGCCCGCGGAGGGCGGGGGCGAACACCGGGGAGCTGTTTTTT.

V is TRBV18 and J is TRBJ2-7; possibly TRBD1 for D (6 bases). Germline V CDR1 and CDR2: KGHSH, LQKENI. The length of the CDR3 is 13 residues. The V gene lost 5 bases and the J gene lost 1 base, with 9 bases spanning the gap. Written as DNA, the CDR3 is TGTGCCAGCTCAAACAGGGATTCCTACGAGCAGTACTTC. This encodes CASSNRDSYEQYF.

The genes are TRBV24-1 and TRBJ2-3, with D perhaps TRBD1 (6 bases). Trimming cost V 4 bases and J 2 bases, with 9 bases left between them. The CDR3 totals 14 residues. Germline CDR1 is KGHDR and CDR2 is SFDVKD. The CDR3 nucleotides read TGTGCCACCAGTGAGTGGACAGCCACAGATACGCAGTATTTT. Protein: CATSEWTATDTQYF.

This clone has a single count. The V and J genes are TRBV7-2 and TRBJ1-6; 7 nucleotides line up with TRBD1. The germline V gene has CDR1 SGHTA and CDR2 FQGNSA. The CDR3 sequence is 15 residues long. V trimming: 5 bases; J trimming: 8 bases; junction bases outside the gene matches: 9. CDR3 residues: CASSPQGDSYSPLHF. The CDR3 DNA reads TGTGCCAGCAGCCCCCAGGGGGACAGCTATTCACCCCTCCACTTT.

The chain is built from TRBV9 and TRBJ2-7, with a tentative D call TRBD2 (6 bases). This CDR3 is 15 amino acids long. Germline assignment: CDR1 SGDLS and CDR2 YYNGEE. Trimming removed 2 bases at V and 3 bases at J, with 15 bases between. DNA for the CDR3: TGTGCCAGCAGCGTTGGAGGGGAAGGAATCTACGAGCAGTACTTC. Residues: CASSVGGEGIYEQYF.

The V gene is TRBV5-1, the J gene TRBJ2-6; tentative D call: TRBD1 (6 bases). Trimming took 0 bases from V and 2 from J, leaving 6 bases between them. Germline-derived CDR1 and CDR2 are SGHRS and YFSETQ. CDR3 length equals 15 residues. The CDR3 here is CASSLAGAGANVLTF. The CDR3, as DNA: TGCGCCAGCAGCTTGGCAGGGGCTGGGGCCAACGTCCTGACTTTC.

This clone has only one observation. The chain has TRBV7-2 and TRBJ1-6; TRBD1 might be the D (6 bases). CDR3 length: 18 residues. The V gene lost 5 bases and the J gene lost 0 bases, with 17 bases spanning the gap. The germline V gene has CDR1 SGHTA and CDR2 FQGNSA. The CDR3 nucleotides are TGTGCCAGCAGCCCCGCTATCACAGGGAGCTCCTATAATTCACCCCTCCACTTT. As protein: CASSPAITGSSYNSPLHF.

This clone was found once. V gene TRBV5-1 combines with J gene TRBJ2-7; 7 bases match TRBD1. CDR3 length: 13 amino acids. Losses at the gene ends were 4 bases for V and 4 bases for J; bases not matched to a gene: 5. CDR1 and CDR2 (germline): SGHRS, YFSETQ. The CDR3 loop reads CASSQPTGYEQYF. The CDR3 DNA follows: TGCGCCAGCAGCCAACCGACAGGGTACGAGCAGTACTTC.

The CDR3: CASSLPQAPSTEAFF. In DNA form, the CDR3 reads TGTGCCAGCAGTTTACCCCAGGCGCCAAGCACTGAAGCTTTCTTT. The chain recombines TRBV6-2 or TRBV6-3 with TRBJ1-1; no clear D gene. CDR1 is MNHEY and CDR2 is SVGEGT in the germline V gene. V lost 4 bases and J 4 bases, leaving 16 bases between the germline ends. The CDR3 totals 15 residues.

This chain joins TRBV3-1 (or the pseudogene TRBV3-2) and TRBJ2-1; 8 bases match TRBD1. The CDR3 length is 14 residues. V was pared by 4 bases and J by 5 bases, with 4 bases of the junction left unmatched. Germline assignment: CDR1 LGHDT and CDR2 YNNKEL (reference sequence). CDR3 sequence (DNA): TGTGCCAGCAGCCCTGGACAGGGCCACAATGAGCAGTTCTTC. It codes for CASSPGQGHNEQFF.

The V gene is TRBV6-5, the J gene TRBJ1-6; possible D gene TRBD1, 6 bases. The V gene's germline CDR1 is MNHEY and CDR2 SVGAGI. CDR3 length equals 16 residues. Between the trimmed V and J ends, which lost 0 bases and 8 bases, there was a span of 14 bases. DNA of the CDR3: TGTGCCAGCAGTTACTCTCAGAGGACAGAAGATTCACCCCTCCACTTT. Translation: CASSYSQRTEDSPLHF.

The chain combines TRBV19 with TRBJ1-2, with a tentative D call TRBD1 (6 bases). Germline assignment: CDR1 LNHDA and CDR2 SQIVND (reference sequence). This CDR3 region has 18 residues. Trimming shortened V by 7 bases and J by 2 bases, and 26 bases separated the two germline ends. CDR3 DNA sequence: TGTGCCAGTACCCCCGGAACAGGGAGAGGGGAGGGCAACTATGGCTACACCTTC. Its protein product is CASTPGTGRGEGNYGYTF.

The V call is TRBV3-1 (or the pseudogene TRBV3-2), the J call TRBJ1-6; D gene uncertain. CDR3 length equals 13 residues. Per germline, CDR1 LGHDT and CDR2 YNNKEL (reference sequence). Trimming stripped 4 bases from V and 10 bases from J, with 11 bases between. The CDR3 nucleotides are TGTGCCAGCAGCCCGTCCTCCGAGTCACCCCTCCACTTT. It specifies CASSPSSESPLHF.

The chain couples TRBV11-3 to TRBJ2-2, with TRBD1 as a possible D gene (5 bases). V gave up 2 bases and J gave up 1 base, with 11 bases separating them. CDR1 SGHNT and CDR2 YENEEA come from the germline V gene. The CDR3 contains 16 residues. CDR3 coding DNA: TGTGCCAGCAGCTTACACAGACAGTGGAACACCGGGGAGCTGTTTTTT. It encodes CASSLHRQWNTGELFF. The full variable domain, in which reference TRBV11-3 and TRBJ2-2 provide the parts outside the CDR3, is EAGVVQSPRYKIIEKKQPVAFWCNPISGHNTLYWYLQNLGQGPELLIRYENEEAVDDSQLPKDRFSAERLKGVDSTLKIQPAELGDSAVYLCASSLHRQWNTGELFFGEGSRLTVL.

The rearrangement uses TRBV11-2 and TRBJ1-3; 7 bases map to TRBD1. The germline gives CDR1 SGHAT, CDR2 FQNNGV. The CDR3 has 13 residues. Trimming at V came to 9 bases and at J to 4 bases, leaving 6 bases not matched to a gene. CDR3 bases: TGTGCCAGTGCAAGACAGGGCGGAAACACCATATATTTT. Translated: CASARQGGNTIYF. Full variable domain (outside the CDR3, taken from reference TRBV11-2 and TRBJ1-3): EAGVAQSPRYKIIEKRQSVAFWCNPISGHATLYWYQQILGQGPKLLIQFQNNGVVDDSQLPKDRFSAERLKGVDSTLKIQPAKLEDSAVYLCASARQGGNTIYFGEGSWLTVV.

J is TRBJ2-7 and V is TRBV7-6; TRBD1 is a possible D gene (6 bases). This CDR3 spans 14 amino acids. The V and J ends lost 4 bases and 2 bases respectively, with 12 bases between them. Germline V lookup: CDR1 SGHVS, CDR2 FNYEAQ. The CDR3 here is CASSWRTEAYEQYF. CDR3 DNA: TGTGCCAGCAGCTGGCGGACAGAAGCCTACGAGCAGTACTTC. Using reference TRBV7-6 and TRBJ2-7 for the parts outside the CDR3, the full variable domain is GAGVSQSPRYKVTKRGQDVALRCDPISGHVSLYWYRQALGQGPEFLTYFNYEAQQDKSGLPNDRFSAERPEGSISTLTIQRTEQRDSAMYRCASSWRTEAYEQYFGPGTRLTVT.

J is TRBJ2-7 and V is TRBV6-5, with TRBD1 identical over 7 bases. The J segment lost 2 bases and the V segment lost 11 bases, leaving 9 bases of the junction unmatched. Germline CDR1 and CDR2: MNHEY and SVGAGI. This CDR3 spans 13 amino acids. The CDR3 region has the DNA TGTGCCGCACCGGACAGGCTGACCTACGAGCAGTACTTC. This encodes CAAPDRLTYEQYF.